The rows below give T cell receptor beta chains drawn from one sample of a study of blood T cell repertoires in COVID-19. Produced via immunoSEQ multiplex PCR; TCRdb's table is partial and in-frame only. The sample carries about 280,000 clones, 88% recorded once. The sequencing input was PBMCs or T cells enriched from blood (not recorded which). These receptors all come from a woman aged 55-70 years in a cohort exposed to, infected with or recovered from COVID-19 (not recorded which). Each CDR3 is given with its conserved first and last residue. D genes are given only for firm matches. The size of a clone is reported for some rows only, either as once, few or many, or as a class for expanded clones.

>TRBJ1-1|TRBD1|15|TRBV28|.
TGTGCCAGCACCCGACAGGGATTGATGAACACTGAAGCTTTCTTT
CASTRQGLMNTEAFF
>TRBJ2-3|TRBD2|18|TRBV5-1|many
TGCGCCAGCAGCTTGGCTACCGGGACTAGCGGCGTACTGGATACGCAGTATTTT
CASSLATGTSGVLDTQYF
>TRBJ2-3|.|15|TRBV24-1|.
TGTGCCACCAGTGATTGGGCAGGGGGCACAGATACGCAGTATTTT
CATSDWAGGTDTQYF
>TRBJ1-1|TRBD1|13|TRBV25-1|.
TGTGCCAGCAGTGAAGACAGGGCTTCGGGAGCTTTCTTT
CASSEDRASGAFF
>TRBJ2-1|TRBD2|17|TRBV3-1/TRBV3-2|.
TGTGCCAGCAGCCAACTAGGCAGGACTAGCGGGAGAGGGGGGCAGTTCTTC
CASSQLGRTSGRGGQFF
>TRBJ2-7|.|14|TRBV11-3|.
TGTGCCAGCAGCTTAGAGGTGCTAGCCTACAGGCAGTACTTC
CASSLEVLAYRQYF
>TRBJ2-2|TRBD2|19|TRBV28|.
TGTGCCAGCAGTTTAATTGGCCCCGGGACTAGCGGGACCACCGGGGAGCTGTTTTTT
CASSLIGPGTSGTTGELFF
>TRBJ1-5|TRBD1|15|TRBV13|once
TGTGCCAGCAGCTTAGGACAGGGGACTAATCAGCCCCAGCATTTT
CASSLGQGTNQPQHF
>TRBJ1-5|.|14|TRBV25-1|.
TGTGCCAGCAGTGAATGGGGAGGGGACCGGCCCCAGCATTTT
CASSEWGGDRPQHF
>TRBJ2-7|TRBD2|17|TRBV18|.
TGTGCCAGCTCACCACCGAGACGGCCCAGCGGGACCTACGAGCAGTACTTC
CASSPPRRPSGTYEQYF
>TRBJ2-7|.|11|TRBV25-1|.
TGTGCCAGCAGTGAAAAGCGGGAGCAGTACTTC
CASSEKREQYF
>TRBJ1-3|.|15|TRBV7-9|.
TGTGCCAGCAGCGTCCGGGACATCTCTGGAAACACCATATATTTT
CASSVRDISGNTIYF
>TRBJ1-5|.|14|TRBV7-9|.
TGTGCCAGCAGCTCCGCCCTAATCGAGCAGCCCCAGCATTTT
CASSSALIEQPQHF
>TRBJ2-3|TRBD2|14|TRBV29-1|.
TGCAGCGTTCGGACTAGCGCCTTCACAGATACGCAGTATTTT
CSVRTSAFTDTQYF
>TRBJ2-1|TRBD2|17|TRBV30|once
TGTGCCTGGAGTCCCGGACGGACTAGCGGGAGGGGCTATGAGCAGTTCTTC
CAWSPGRTSGRGYEQFF
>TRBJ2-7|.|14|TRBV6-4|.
TGTGCCAGTTGGGGCACGGGGAGGACCTACGAGCAGTACTTC
CASWGTGRTYEQYF
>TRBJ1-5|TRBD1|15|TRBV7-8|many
TGTGCCAGCAGCCTGACCGGGACAGGGCTTCAGCCCCAGCATTTT
CASSLTGTGLQPQHF
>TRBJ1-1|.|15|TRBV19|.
TGTGCCAGTAGTATAGGTTTAGGGGTAAACACTGAAGCTTTCTTT
CASSIGLGVNTEAFF
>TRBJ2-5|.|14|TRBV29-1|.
TGCAGCGTTGAGGGTCAGGGGTTGCAAGAGACCCAGTACTTC
CSVEGQGLQETQYF
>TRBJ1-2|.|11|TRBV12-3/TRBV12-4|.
TGTGCCAGCGAGTTAAACTATGGCTACACCTTC
CASELNYGYTF